This T cell receptor (beta chain) is from a study of T cell responses to AZD1222 COVID-19 vaccine. Generated by immunoSEQ multiplex PCR, the TCRdb table keeps only in-frame clones and is missing some. The table records about 130,000 clones, around 85% of them present only once. V was clipped by 3 bases and J by 5 bases, with 7 bases between them. This CDR3 region has 12 residues. Germline V gene data show CDR1 as PRHDT and CDR2 as FYEKMQ (reference sequence). Sequencing was performed on peripheral blood, taken 28 days after the second dose of the MenACWY control vaccine. The genes are TRBV13 and TRBJ2-5; D unresolved. This sequence was found in an adult who received the MenACWY meningococcal vaccine as a control. CDR3 coding DNA: TGTGCCAGCAGCTTGAGGTCGGAGACCCAGTACTTC. Amino acid sequence: CASSLRSETQYF.